The sequence of this T cell receptor (beta chain) was determined in a study of T cells after yellow fever vaccination. Study results and caveats: Any FACS-sorted repertoire could hold abundant clonotypes that contaminate it from the bulk population.

This clonotype has just a few counts. Its antigen is still unknown. 5'RACE template switching produced TCR cDNA carrying a universal primer site and UMIs. TCRdb re-derived calls from the 5' RACE reads in MiXCR, one entry per CDR3 protein. The sample has a few hundred thousand distinct CDR3 sequences; roughly 11% are singletons. The receptor was derived from a man aged 18 to 29 who received the YFV17D yellow fever vaccine. The material was PBMCs, obtained on the day of the first yellow fever vaccination.

The CDR3 loop is CASSLGVGGNEQFF. Written as DNA, the CDR3 is TGTGCCAGCAGCTTAGGGGTTGGGGGGAATGAGCAGTTCTTC. The chain has TRBV7-2 and TRBJ2-1; maybe TRBD2 (6 bases). Germline V gives CDR1 SGHTA, CDR2 FQGNSA. Trimming pared 1 base from V and 7 bases from J, leaving 11 bases between. The CDR3 consists of 14 residues. The full variable domain, in which reference TRBV7-2 and TRBJ2-1 provide the parts outside the CDR3, is GAGVSQSPSNKVTEKGKDVELRCDPISGHTALYWYRQSLGQGLEFLIYFQGNSAPDKSGLPSDRFSAERTGGSVSTLTIQRTQQEDSAVYLCASSLGVGGNEQFFGPGTRLTVL.